These 13 T cell receptor beta chains were all obtained from the same sample, sequenced in a study of T cell responses to AZD1222 COVID-19 vaccine. Here immunoSEQ multiplex PCR was the method, and the copy in TCRdb shows in-frame clones only, minus some. The sample comprises around 180,000 clones, around nine tenths of which are singletons, and more than 0.4% rests with the top ten. The material sequenced was peripheral blood, taken on day 0 of AZD1222 vaccination. These TCRs come from an adult in good health.

The V call is TRBV7-8, the J call TRBJ2-1; a weak D match, TRBD2 (6 bases). Germline assignment: CDR1 SGHVS and CDR2 FQNEAQ. This CDR3 region has 15 residues. Trimming removed 4 bases at V and 3 bases at J, with 13 bases between. The CDR3 sequence: CASSSSGTFYNEQFF. The CDR3 nucleotides read TGTGCCAGCAGCTCCAGTGGGACTTTCTACAATGAGCAGTTCTTC. Complete variable domain (other parts from reference TRBV7-8 and TRBJ2-1): GAGVSQSPRYKVAKRGQDVALRCDPISGHVSLFWYQQALGQGPEFLTYFQNEAQLDKSGLPSDRFFAERPEGSVSTLKIQRTQQEDSAVYLCASSSSGTFYNEQFFGPGTRLTVL.

V and J are TRBV19 and TRBJ1-5, with D perhaps matching TRBD1 (5 bases). V gave up 6 bases and J gave up 2 bases, with 11 bases separating them. Germline V lookup: CDR1 LNHDA, CDR2 SQIVND (reference sequence). CDR3 size: 14 residues. The CDR3 DNA reads as TGTGCCAGTAGACGACAGCCCCGCAATCAGCCCCAGCATTTT. This codes for CASRRQPRNQPQHF.

This clone was observed a handful of times. V usage is TRBV19 and J usage is TRBJ1-4; TRBD1 is a possible D gene (5 bases). The CDR3 is 13 residues long. Germline V gene data show CDR1 as LNHDA and CDR2 as SQIVND (reference sequence). The ends were cut back, 7 bases at V and 8 bases at J, with 14 bases in the middle. CDR3 sequence reads: CASNSGVVEKLFF. The CDR3 bases are TGTGCCAGTAACTCGGGGGTAGTCGAAAAACTGTTTTTT.

The rearrangement uses TRBV5-6 and TRBJ1-5; TRBD1 matches at 8 bases. V trimming: 1 base; J trimming: 6 bases; junction bases outside the gene matches: 9. Germline V CDR1 and CDR2: SGHDT, YYEEEE. CDR3 length equals 16 residues. CDR3 residues: CASSLSAGQGSQPQHF. CDR3 sequence (DNA): TGTGCCAGCAGCTTGAGCGCCGGACAGGGAAGTCAGCCCCAGCATTTT. Drawing the rest from reference TRBV5-6 and TRBJ1-5, the complete variable domain is DAGVTQSPTHLIKTRGQQVTLRCSPKSGHDTVSWYQQALGQGPQFIFQYYEEEERQRGNFPDRFSGHQFPNYSSELNVNALLLGDSALYLCASSLSAGQGSQPQHFGDGTRLSIL.

The CDR3 DNA sequence: TGTGCCAGCAGTATGGGGGGGCTTGGAAACACCATATATTTT. Protein sequence: CASSMGGLGNTIYF. The V gene is TRBV6-5, the J gene TRBJ1-3; D possibly corresponds to TRBD1 (6 bases). Trimming stripped 5 bases from V and 3 bases from J, with 11 bases between. The CDR3 has 14 amino acids. Germline CDR1 and CDR2: MNHEY and SVGAGI.

The genes are TRBV9 and TRBJ1-6, with 7 bases lining up with TRBD1. CDR3 size: 16 residues. The germline V gene encodes CDR1 SGDLS and CDR2 YYNGEE. V lost 3 bases to trimming and J lost 7 bases; unmatched junction nucleotides: 10. The CDR3: CASSGQGTYGNSPLHF. Here the CDR3 DNA reads TGTGCCAGCAGCGGACAGGGCACATATGGGAATTCACCCCTCCACTTT.

This chain's CDR3 is CARSLETSNQPQHF. CDR3 nucleotide sequence: TGTGCCAGAAGCTTGGAGACGAGCAATCAGCCCCAGCATTTT. The chain couples TRBV5-3 to TRBJ1-5, with D hard to call. TRBV5-3 is an ORF; its function is uncertain. The CDR3 loop spans 14 amino acids. V lost 0 bases and J 1 base, leaving 5 bases between the germline ends.

The rearrangement uses TRBV4-3 and TRBJ1-1; 8 bases agree with TRBD1. This CDR3 is 15 amino acids long. V was pared by 4 bases and J by 3 bases, with 7 bases of the junction left unmatched. Germline CDR1 and CDR2: LGHNA and YSLEER. DNA for the CDR3: TGCGCCAGCAGCCCGACAGGGGCGGGATACACTGAAGCTTTCTTT. Translating gives CASSPTGAGYTEAFF.

V usage is TRBV10-3 and J usage is TRBJ2-5; TRBD1 is a possible D gene (6 bases). Germline CDR1 reads ENHRY; CDR2 reads SYGVKD. Between the trimmed V and J ends, which lost 3 bases and 4 bases, there was a span of 12 bases. The CDR3 runs to 14 residues. The CDR3 protein is CAISEGDTVETQYF. The DNA of the CDR3 is TGTGCCATCAGTGAAGGGGACACCGTAGAGACCCAGTACTTC.

The V gene is TRBV9, the J gene TRBJ2-7, with no clear D. V was clipped by 3 bases and J by 2 bases, with 9 bases between them. From germline, CDR1 is SGDLS and CDR2 YYNGEE. The CDR3 loop spans 13 amino acids. The CDR3 is CASSAEFPYEQYF. The CDR3 DNA sequence: TGTGCCAGCAGCGCGGAGTTCCCCTACGAGCAGTACTTC.

This chain connects TRBV20-1 to TRBJ2-7; 8 nucleotides line up with TRBD1. The CDR3 runs to 11 residues. After removal of 5 bases from V and 3 bases from J, the junction contained 0 bases not matched to a gene. The germline gives CDR1 DFQATT, CDR2 SNEGSKA (reference sequence). The CDR3 loop is CSAGQGYEQYF. CDR3 nucleotide sequence: TGCAGTGCTGGACAGGGCTACGAGCAGTACTTC.

This clone appeared a single time. The chain recombines TRBV28 with TRBJ1-1, with D perhaps TRBD1 (5 bases). V lost 7 bases and J 4 bases, leaving 25 bases between the germline ends. The CDR3 is 17 amino acids. CDR1 and CDR2 from the germline V gene are MDHEN and SYDVKM. CDR3 coding DNA: TGTGCCAGCACCATCCACCAGGGAGGGGCAGGGAGCACTGAAGCTTTCTTT. It encodes CASTIHQGGAGSTEAFF.

This clone has only one observation. The chain combines TRBV4-1 with TRBJ2-4, with TRBD2 as a possible D gene (5 bases). Trimming cost V 5 bases and J 6 bases, with 17 bases left between them. CDR1 is MGHRA and CDR2 is YSYEKL in the germline V gene. This CDR3 has 15 residues. The chain's CDR3 is CASSAPAEGPNIQYF. Here the CDR3 DNA reads TGCGCCAGCAGCGCCCCAGCGGAAGGACCAAACATTCAGTACTTC.